A single sample gave rise to the 10 T cell receptor beta chains below, sequenced in a study of OX40 agonist ivuxolimab in advanced cancers. Sequencing used immunoSEQ multiplex PCR; TCRdb keeps in-frame clones, though not all of them. The sample shows 70,000 to 95,000 clones, about 85% of them seen only once. Sequenced here: CD4+ or CD8+ T cells sorted from blood, sampled in a trial of the OX40 agonist ivuxolimab. The source is an adult with an advanced solid tumor such as melanoma, head and neck, liver or kidney cancer.

V is TRBV10-2 and J is TRBJ2-1; D perhaps matches TRBD1 (5 bases). The germline CDR1 and CDR2 sequences are WSHSY and SAAADI. The CDR3 covers 16 residues. The V gene lost 5 bases and the J gene lost 0 bases, with 14 bases spanning the gap. This CDR3 is CASSLLQGPSYNEQFF. The DNA of the CDR3 is TGCGCCAGCAGTCTCCTCCAGGGCCCCTCCTACAATGAGCAGTTCTTC.

The V call is TRBV10-3, the J call TRBJ1-1, with TRBD1 as a possible D gene (5 bases). In germline, CDR1 is ENHRY, CDR2 SYGVKD. CDR3 size: 15 residues. Trimming removed 2 bases from V and 0 bases from J, with 10 bases in between. CDR3 loop: CAISEGQGLNTEAFF. For the CDR3, the DNA is TGTGCCATCAGTGAGGGCCAGGGTTTGAACACTGAAGCTTTCTTT.

The CDR3 DNA follows: TGCGCCAGCAGCTTCGGGACAGGGCTAAACGAGCAGTACTTC. It codes for CASSFGTGLNEQYF. This chain links TRBV5-1 with TRBJ2-7; 9 nucleotides agree with TRBD1. The V segment lost 2 bases and the J segment 5 bases; nucleotides outside the gene matches: 5. CDR3 length equals 14 residues. Germline lookup yields CDR1 SGHRS and CDR2 YFSETQ.

The V call is TRBV6-1, the J call TRBJ2-1, with D possibly being TRBD2 (6 bases). Trimming cost V 3 bases and J 3 bases, with 9 bases left between them. This CDR3 is 14 amino acids long. Germline-derived CDR1 and CDR2 are MNHNS and SASEGT. In nucleotides, the CDR3 is TGTGCCAGCAGTGATACCGGGGGCTACAATGAGCAGTTCTTC. Its translation is CASSDTGGYNEQFF.

The chain employs TRBV6-6 and TRBJ2-4; 8 bases match TRBD1. Germline V gives CDR1 MNHNY, CDR2 SVGAGI (reference sequence). With 2 bases clipped from V and 9 bases from J, the junction kept 3 bases outside the gene matches. The CDR3 totals 13 residues. The CDR3, as DNA: TGTGCCAGCAGTTACGGACAGGGTGGCATTCAGTACTTC. It translates to CASSYGQGGIQYF.

This chain uses TRBV10-3 with TRBJ2-3, with 9 positions matching TRBD2. This CDR3 has 16 amino acids. Per the germline V gene, CDR1 is ENHRY and CDR2 is SYGVKD. After removal of 6 bases from V and 5 bases from J, the junction contained 12 bases not matched to a gene. Written as DNA, the CDR3 is TGTGCCATCAGCCCTGAGGCTAGCGGGAACCAAGATACGCAGTATTTT. As protein: CAISPEASGNQDTQYF.

The chain combines TRBV14 with TRBJ1-4, with TRBD1 identical over 7 bases. V was clipped by 2 bases and J by 5 bases; unmatched bases: 5. This CDR3 spans 15 amino acids. CDR1 and CDR2 from the germline V gene are SGHDN and FVKESK. The DNA of the CDR3 is TGTGCCAGCAGCCAAAACAGGGGAGTAAATGAAAAACTGTTTTTT. Amino acid sequence: CASSQNRGVNEKLFF.

The V call is TRBV9, the J call TRBJ1-3; the D is unclear. This CDR3 region has 15 residues. Trimming cost V 0 bases and J 0 bases, with 7 bases left between them. Germline lookup yields CDR1 SGDLS and CDR2 YYNGEE. In DNA, the CDR3 is TGTGCCAGCAGCGTAGCTGGCGACTCTGGAAACACCATATATTTT. Translation gives CASSVAGDSGNTIYF.

A few counts support this clone. The J gene is TRBJ1-1, the V gene TRBV7-9, with D possibly being TRBD1 (5 bases). V was trimmed by 4 bases and J by 8 bases, leaving 14 bases between them. The CDR3 contains 13 residues. The V gene's germline CDR1 is SEHNR and CDR2 FQNEAQ (reference sequence). The chain's CDR3 is CASSSKGLPEAFF. In DNA form, the CDR3 reads TGTGCCAGCAGCTCGAAGGGACTGCCGGAAGCTTTCTTT. Supplemented by reference TRBV7-9 and TRBJ1-1, the full variable domain reads DTGVSQNPRHKITKRGQNVTFRCDPISEHNRLYWYRQTLGQGPEFLTYFQNEAQLEKSRLLSDRFSAERPKGSFSTLEIQRTEQGDSAMYLCASSSKGLPEAFFGQGTRLTVV.

The CDR3 loop reads CASSYPGTGYEQYF. DNA of the CDR3: TGTGCCAGCAGCTATCCCGGGACAGGTTACGAGCAGTACTTC. The rearrangement links TRBV7-9 to TRBJ2-7, with TRBD1 matching 8 bases. The CDR3 is 14 residues long. The J segment lost 4 bases and the V segment lost 4 bases, leaving 6 bases of the junction unmatched. Germline values: CDR1 SEHNR, CDR2 FQNEAQ (reference sequence).